The 6 T cell receptor delta chains given below trace back to one sample, sequenced in a study of Vδ1+ human thymocytes (dated by TCRdb to 2016 to 2019). What the work shows at the level of the full study, not this receptor alone: In contrast to oligoclonal peripheral blood repertoires, thymic TRG and TRD repertoires appeared to be highly polyclonal with Gaussian CDR3 length distributions.

Sequencing was performed on an Illumina MiSeq. RNA extraction was carried out with the RNeasy mini kit, and reverse transcription was then done using Superscript III. CDR3 amplicons were generated by multiplex PCR with pooled V-gene forward primers and a constant-region reverse primer carrying Illumina adaptor overhangs. For TCRdb, the public reads were processed anew by CATT, and duplicate DNA sequences were folded into one row. Present in this sample are about 75,000 delta-chain clones, more than 30% of which were seen just once. In total, the top ten clones hold roughly 0.25% of the sample. Antigen specificity for these receptors is unknown. The sequenced material came from Vdelta1+ gamma-delta thymocytes from the thymus. The intended sense of this specimen's cell subset or site label: FACS-sorted CD3+ TCRalphabeta- TCRVdelta1+ TCRVdelta2- thymocytes. Receptor source: a boy less than two years old who had congenital heart surgery.

The V gene is TRDV1, the J gene TRDJ1; D may be TRDD2 (7 bases). The CDR3 loop spans 21 amino acids. Germline V gene data show CDR1 as TSWWSYY and CDR2 as QGS. The V and J ends lost 5 bases and 0 bases respectively, with 31 bases between them. CDR3 sequence (DNA): TGTGCTCTTGGGCCTCCCTTCCTTTTTCGATACGCGCGGGGATACACCGATAAACTCATCTTT. It codes for CALGPPFLFRYARGYTDKLIF.

Remarks on this clone: Other DNA variants within this sample encode the same CDR3. The V gene is TRDV1, the J gene TRDJ1; weak D call: TRDD2 (7 bases). Germline V gene sequence: CDR1 TSWWSYY, CDR2 QGS. Trimming shortened V by 3 bases and J by 0 bases, and 29 bases separated the two germline ends. This CDR3 spans 21 amino acids. CDR3 nucleotide sequence: TGTGCTCTTGGGGAGGGCGTTCCTACTCGGCTGGGGCCCCCATACACCGATAAACTCATCTTT. Amino acid sequence: CALGEGVPTRLGPPYTDKLIF.

The chain recombines TRDV1 with TRDJ1; 9 bases map to TRDD3. In germline, CDR1 is TSWWSYY, CDR2 QGS. V was clipped by 3 bases and J by 0 bases; unmatched bases: 20. The length of the CDR3 is 21 residues. The CDR3 DNA reads as TGTGCTCTTGGGGAGCCCTCTTCCTGCGGTACTGGGGGAGCGTACACCGATAAACTCATCTTT. Amino acids: CALGEPSSCGTGGAYTDKLIF.

In regard to this clone: Its ends do not fully match the called genes, so a read error is possible. V and J are TRDV1 and TRDJ1; possible D gene TRDD3, 5 bases. This CDR3 region has 14 residues. Germline CDR1 and CDR2: TSWWSYY and QGS. CDR3 sequence reads: CARGEPWPTDKLIF. Written as DNA, the CDR3 is TGTGCTCGTGGGGAACCGTGGCCCACCGATAAACTCATCTTT.

This clone was picked up a small number of times. The chain has TRDV1 and TRDJ1, with D tentatively TRDD3 (6 bases). V gave up 3 bases and J gave up 4 bases, with 27 bases separating them. The CDR3 is made up of 19 amino acids. Germline CDR1 reads TSWWSYY; CDR2 reads QGS. CDR3 protein: CALGDLARPVGAIIDKLIF. As DNA, the CDR3 is TGTGCTCTTGGGGACCTGGCCCGTCCGGTGGGGGCTATCATCGATAAACTCATCTTT.

The chain couples TRDV1 to TRDJ1; possibly TRDD3 for D (5 bases). Per the germline V gene, CDR1 is TSWWSYY and CDR2 is QGS. Trimming took off 5 bases at V and 1 base at J, with 11 bases between the two ends. This CDR3 contains 14 residues. Written as DNA, the CDR3 is TGTGCTCTTGGGTCGATACTCAGCACCGATAAACTCATCTTT. Translating it yields CALGSILSTDKLIF.